The sequence of this T cell receptor beta chain was determined in a study of blood T cell repertoires in COVID-19. The wider study: Acute and convalescent COVID-19 specimens originated in the United States, Italy and Spain. PBMCs, B-cell-depleted T cells, or T cells were the source of the cDNA or gDNA that made up the material.

The germline V gene encodes CDR1 MDHEN and CDR2 SYDVKM. The length of the CDR3 is 13 residues. V gave up 7 bases and J gave up 7 bases, with 13 bases separating them. Study processing details: It was from reference gene primer amplification that nucleated cell counts were estimated. The data were produced by immunoSEQ multiplex PCR, yet TCRdb's version contains in-frame clones alone and is incomplete. V and J calls plus clone size are reproduced from that table; the DNA served to infer D and trimming. This table has tens of thousands of clones, around 84% appearing once. The chain recombines TRBV28 with TRBJ1-4, with a possible D match to TRBD1 (6 bases). The receptor's source is a man at least 80 years old with active or convalescent COVID-19. Source material: peripheral blood. CDR3 sequence: CASTGQPFEKLFF. The CDR3 DNA reads TGTGCCAGCACCGGACAGCCTTTTGAAAAACTGTTTTTT.